This entry lists 25 T cell receptor beta chains sequenced from one sample in a study of regulatory T cells in long-lasting Graves disease (dated by TCRdb to about 2021). This specimen's time point label, per the study, means: persistent/refractory GD, antithyroid drugs over 5 years with positive TRAb. RNA was extracted from PBMCs in TRIzol for both TCR sequencing and RNA sequencing. Libraries were made using multiplex PCR. Sequencing instrument: Illumina HiSeq 4000. To build TCR beta libraries, CDR3 regions were amplified by Arm-PCR using iRepertoire HTBI primers. TCRdb ran its own pipeline on the public reads, namely fastp trimming at Q25 and MiXCR clone calling, and kept in-frame beta chains. Records with the same CDR3 protein are collapsed into one entry carrying the most frequent genes and DNA. The sample contains roughly 500,000 distinct CDR3 sequences, roughly 21% of them found a single time. The top ten clonotypes cover around 7% of the sample.

The material was peripheral blood mononuclear cells (PBMCs), obtained when the disease was refractory, from a patient treated with antithyroid drugs. The source is a female donor with Graves disease.

In this sample, this clonotype turned up a few times. The chain combines TRBV24-1 with TRBJ2-7; 7 bases are shared with TRBD1. Unmatched junction bases numbered 15, after V lost 4 bases and J lost 4 bases. The germline V gene has CDR1 KGHDR and CDR2 SFDVKD. The CDR3 loop spans 17 amino acids. CDR3: CATSEAGPGQRTYEQYF. In DNA form, the CDR3 reads TGTGCCACCAGTGAGGCCGGCCCGGGACAGCGAACTTACGAGCAGTACTTC.

The rearrangement joins TRBV20-1 to TRBJ2-3, with D tentatively TRBD2 (6 bases). V was pared by 2 bases and J by 3 bases, with 15 bases between. CDR1 is DFQATT and CDR2 is SNEGSKA in the germline V gene (reference sequence). The CDR3 is made up of 15 amino acids. CDR3 protein: CSARSYGTDTDTQYF. The CDR3 DNA is TGCAGTGCTAGATCGTACGGGACTGATACAGATACGCAGTATTTT.

This clonotype was counted between two and nine times. This chain links TRBV28 with TRBJ2-3; D is possibly TRBD2 (5 bases). The V end was cut by 10 bases, the J end by 2 bases, with 13 bases between. The CDR3 has 13 residues. The germline gives CDR1 MDHEN, CDR2 SYDVKM. The CDR3 coding sequence is TGTGCCACCGTAAGCGGACTCACAGATACGCAGTATTTT. Amino acid sequence: CATVSGLTDTQYF.

The chain couples TRBV5-4 to TRBJ1-6; D call uncertain. V lost 1 base and J 6 bases, leaving 8 bases between the germline ends. Germline V gene lookup returns CDR1 SGHNT and CDR2 YYREEE (reference sequence). The CDR3 spans 14 residues. In DNA form, the CDR3 reads TGTGCCAGCAGCTTGACCACCCCTAATTCACCCCTCCACTTT. It translates to CASSLTTPNSPLHF. Full variable domain (missing parts from reference TRBV5-4 and TRBJ1-6): ETGVTQSPTHLIKTRGQQVTLRCSSQSGHNTVSWYQQALGQGPQFIFQYYREEENGRGNFPPRFSGLQFPNYSSELNVNALELDDSALYLCASSLTTPNSPLHFGNGTRLTVT.

This clonotype has ten or more counts. This chain joins TRBV12-3 or TRBV12-4 and TRBJ2-5; 10 nucleotides align to TRBD1. The V and J ends lost 4 bases and 2 bases, in that order; junction bases with no gene match: 4. This CDR3 has 15 amino acids. The CDR3 reads CASSSGQGFQETQYF. CDR3 coding DNA: TGTGCCAGCAGTTCGGGACAGGGGTTTCAAGAGACCCAGTACTTC.

This clonotype has just a few counts. The DNA of the CDR3 is TGTGCCAGCAGTTCCCCGGCCGGCACCGGGGAGCTGTTTTTT. Protein sequence: CASSSPAGTGELFF. The chain is built from TRBV28 and TRBJ2-2; D gene unclear. This CDR3 contains 14 residues. V dropped 4 bases and J dropped 4 bases, with 10 bases sitting between them. Germline CDR1 MDHEN, CDR2 SYDVKM.

This clonotype was detected ten times or more. The chain uses TRBV9 and TRBJ1-1; D gene unclear. V was cut by 0 bases and J by 1 base, with 13 bases left in between. Per the germline V gene, CDR1 is SGDLS and CDR2 is YYNGEE. This CDR3 is built from 16 residues. The DNA for the CDR3 is TGTGCCAGCAGCGTAGTCTCTGAGTGGTCGAACACTGAAGCTTTCTTT. This encodes CASSVVSEWSNTEAFF. Full variable domain (rest looked up from reference TRBV9 and TRBJ1-1): DSGVTQTPKHLITATGQRVTLRCSPRSGDLSVYWYQQSLDQGLQFLIQYYNGEERAKGNILERFSAQQFPDLHSELNLSSLELGDSALYFCASSVVSEWSNTEAFFGQGTRLTVV.

This chain connects TRBV12-3 or TRBV12-4 to TRBJ2-1; D ambiguous. The CDR3 covers 14 residues. The V gene lost 6 bases and the J gene lost 0 bases, with 9 bases spanning the gap. This chain's CDR3 is CASSELSSYNEQFF. The CDR3 DNA is TGTGCCAGCAGCGAGCTCAGCTCCTACAATGAGCAGTTCTTC.

This clonotype was seen at least ten times. The chain joins TRBV28 to TRBJ1-1, with a tentative D call TRBD1 (6 bases). Per the germline V gene, CDR1 is MDHEN and CDR2 is SYDVKM. This CDR3 comprises 15 residues. Between the trimmed V and J ends, which lost 6 bases and 3 bases, there was a span of 17 bases. The CDR3 sequence: CASSPVRTAHTEAFF. Here the CDR3 DNA reads TGTGCCAGCAGCCCCGTCCGGACAGCCCACACTGAAGCTTTCTTT. The whole variable domain, remainder taken from reference TRBV28 and TRBJ1-1, is DVKVTQSSRYLVKRTGEKVFLECVQDMDHENMFWYRQDPGLGLRLIYFSYDVKMKEKGDIPEGYSVSREKKERFSLILESASTNQTSMYLCASSPVRTAHTEAFFGQGTRLTVV.

V usage is TRBV20-1 and J usage is TRBJ2-3, with 11 bases identical to TRBD2. CDR3 length: 13 amino acids. CDR1 and CDR2 from the germline V gene are DFQATT and SNEGSKA (reference sequence). V was clipped by 7 bases and J by 1 base; unmatched bases: 1. In DNA, the CDR3 is TGCAGTGTTAGCGGGGGGGGCACAGATACGCAGTATTTT. Translated: CSVSGGGTDTQYF.

In its sample, this clonotype was seen a few times. DNA for the CDR3: TGTGCCAGCAGCTTCTTCTCGTCGGGGGGTTCAGGAAACACCATATATTTT. Translation: CASSFFSSGGSGNTIYF. The chain combines TRBV7-2 with TRBJ1-3; possibly TRBD1 for D (5 bases). Germline values: CDR1 SGHTA, CDR2 FQGNSA. The CDR3 extends over 17 amino acids. The germline V and J ends were trimmed by 3 bases and 4 bases, with 19 bases remaining between them.

V gene TRBV7-6 combines with J gene TRBJ2-7, with D possibly being TRBD1 (5 bases). Germline CDR1 reads SGHVS; CDR2 reads FNYEAQ. The CDR3 covers 14 residues. The ends were cut back, 0 bases at V and 3 bases at J, with 9 bases in the middle. CDR3 DNA sequence: TGTGCCAGCAGCTTAGCGCTCGACAGCTACGAGCAGTACTTC. This codes for CASSLALDSYEQYF.

On this clonotype: At one end the junction does not follow the germline gene, possibly because of a read error. V is TRBV5-6 and J is TRBJ1-4, with D perhaps matching TRBD1 (6 bases). This CDR3 has 15 residues. CDR1 SGHDT and CDR2 YYEEEE come from the germline V gene. The CDR3 DNA sequence: TGTGCCAGCAGCTTGAAATTTCAGGGGACTGAAAAACTGGTTTTT. Its translation is CASSLKFQGTEKLVF.

This clonotype was seen repeatedly, ten times or more. The V call is TRBV28, the J call TRBJ2-3; TRBD2 agrees at 8 bases. Germline V gene lookup returns CDR1 MDHEN and CDR2 SYDVKM. Trimming at V came to 5 bases and at J to 2 bases, leaving 18 bases not matched to a gene. This CDR3 has 19 residues. CDR3 sequence: CASSIGGVGGHPHTDTQYF. CDR3 bases: TGTGCCAGCAGTATCGGGGGGGTAGGGGGACATCCCCACACAGATACGCAGTATTTT.

This clonotype appeared many times. The CDR3 reads CASSQTGVGKQYF. The CDR3, as DNA: TGTGCCAGCAGCCAAACAGGGGTTGGGAAGCAGTACTTC. The V and J genes are TRBV7-3 and TRBJ2-7; 7 nucleotides match TRBD1. CDR1 and CDR2 (germline): SGHTA, FQGTGA. Germline trimming cut 5 bases from V and 8 bases from J; bases unmatched to any gene: 9. The CDR3 is 13 residues long.

This clonotype was counted a single time. V usage is TRBV29-1 and J usage is TRBJ2-3; 8 bases line up with TRBD1. The J segment lost 3 bases and the V segment lost 5 bases, leaving 10 bases of the junction unmatched. This CDR3 contains 15 residues. CDR1 is SQVTM, CDR2 ANQGSEA, per germline. The CDR3 DNA follows: TGCAGCGTTTCTCCCGGGACAGGACTAACAGATACGCAGTATTTT. Amino acid sequence: CSVSPGTGLTDTQYF.

The chain couples TRBV3-1 to TRBJ2-6; D gene ambiguous. The CDR3 totals 15 residues. The V gene lost 0 bases and the J gene lost 2 bases, with 5 bases spanning the gap. Germline lookup yields CDR1 LGHDT and CDR2 YNNKEL (reference sequence). The CDR3 DNA follows: TGTGCCAGCAGCCAAGATCGGGCTGGGGCCAACGTCCTGACTTTC. This gives the protein CASSQDRAGANVLTF.

This chain connects TRBV11-2 to TRBJ2-3; 8 bases align to TRBD2. The CDR3 length is 16 residues. Trimming removed 3 bases from V and 4 bases from J; junction bases left unmatched: 9. Per the germline V gene, CDR1 is SGHAT and CDR2 is FQNNGV. The CDR3 is CASSFGVAGLSDTQYF. CDR3 sequence (DNA): TGTGCCAGCAGCTTTGGGGTAGCGGGACTCTCAGATACGCAGTATTTT.

This clonotype was recorded at least ten times. The chain is built from TRBV6-1 and TRBJ1-5; possible D gene TRBD1, 6 bases. The CDR3 totals 16 residues. V was shortened by 1 base and J by 2 bases, with 12 bases between the two germline ends. CDR1 MNHNS and CDR2 SASEGT come from the germline V gene. The CDR3 is CASSEVGGAGNQPQHF. DNA for the CDR3: TGTGCCAGCAGTGAAGTGGGGGGCGCGGGCAATCAGCCCCAGCATTTT.

DNA of the CDR3: TGTGCCGCCATGAGTCCGGGGTCGGGTCAGCCCCAGCATTTT. Its protein product is CAAMSPGSGQPQHF. The rearrangement uses TRBV15 and TRBJ1-5; D remains unclear. The germline gives CDR1 LNHNV, CDR2 YYDKDF (reference sequence). CDR3 length equals 14 residues. V was cut by 11 bases and J by 6 bases, with 20 bases left in between.

V gene TRBV4-2 combines with J gene TRBJ1-1; 7 bases align to TRBD1. The CDR3 runs 15 residues. Germline assignment: CDR1 LGHNA and CDR2 YNFKEQ. The J segment lost 2 bases and the V segment lost 2 bases, leaving 5 bases of the junction unmatched. CDR3 coding DNA: TGTGCCAGCAGCCAACCGGACAGGACCAACACTGAAGCTTTCTTT. Residues: CASSQPDRTNTEAFF.

This clonotype has ten or more counts. The J gene is TRBJ2-7, the V gene TRBV28; D not certain. V was cut by 3 bases and J by 0 bases, with 6 bases left in between. Germline CDR1 is MDHEN and CDR2 is SYDVKM. The CDR3 covers 13 residues. The CDR3 reads CASSLQSSYEQYF. Written as DNA, the CDR3 is TGTGCCAGCAGTTTGCAGAGCTCCTACGAGCAGTACTTC. Full variable domain (outside the CDR3, taken from reference TRBV28 and TRBJ2-7): DVKVTQSSRYLVKRTGEKVFLECVQDMDHENMFWYRQDPGLGLRLIYFSYDVKMKEKGDIPEGYSVSREKKERFSLILESASTNQTSMYLCASSLQSSYEQYFGPGTRLTVT.

This clonotype occurred once. The chain couples TRBV10-3 to TRBJ1-1, with 8 bases fitting TRBD1. There are 14 residues in the CDR3. V lost 0 bases, J lost 11 bases, and 8 bases stayed unmatched. Germline loops: CDR1 ENHRY, CDR2 SYGVKD. The CDR3 DNA sequence: TGTGCCATCAGTGAGTCCGGACAGGGAGGGGTGGCTTTCTTT. Amino acid sequence: CAISESGQGGVAFF.

The V call is TRBV15, the J call TRBJ1-4; D call uncertain. The CDR3 is 13 amino acids. Trimming stripped 1 base from V and 8 bases from J, with 8 bases between. The V gene's germline CDR1 is LNHNV and CDR2 YYDKDF (reference sequence). The CDR3 bases are TGTGCCACCAGCAGAGGGCGTGACGAAAAACTGTTTTTT. This gives the protein CATSRGRDEKLFF.

This clonotype was detected ten times or more. The chain couples TRBV3-1 to TRBJ1-2; D gene unclear. With 0 bases removed from V and 2 bases from J, the gap between germline ends came to 7 bases. The length of the CDR3 is 14 residues. Germline values: CDR1 LGHDT, CDR2 YNNKEL (reference sequence). The CDR3 loop is CASSQDTGNYGYTF. The CDR3, as DNA: TGTGCCAGCAGCCAAGATACGGGGAACTATGGCTACACCTTC.